One and the same sample provided the 24 T cell receptor beta chains below, sequenced in a study of OX40 agonist ivuxolimab in advanced cancers. Profiling relied on immunoSEQ multiplex PCR, and the TCRdb table lists in-frame clones only, not all of them. This table has 40,000 to 45,000 clones, about four fifths appearing once. The specimen comprised CD4+ or CD8+ T cells sorted from blood, sampled in a trial of the OX40 agonist ivuxolimab. The origin of the receptors is an adult with an advanced solid tumor such as melanoma, head and neck, liver or kidney cancer.

The rearrangement uses TRBV7-9 and TRBJ2-7; TRBD1 agrees at 9 bases. With V trimmed by 3 bases and J by 4 bases, 13 bases remained unmatched. CDR3 length: 17 amino acids. In germline, CDR1 is SEHNR, CDR2 FQNEAQ (reference sequence). CDR3 in DNA: TGTGCCAGCAGCTTTTACCCGCCCCGGGACAGGGTATACGAGCAGTACTTC. Its translation is CASSFYPPRDRVYEQYF.

This sequence joins TRBV30 and TRBJ2-1; no clear D. The CDR3 spans 12 residues. The germline CDR1 and CDR2 sequences are GTSNPN and SVGIG (reference sequence). Trimming removed 0 bases from V and 5 bases from J, with 5 bases in between. In nucleotides, the CDR3 is TGTGCCTGGAGTGTCTCTCACAATGAGCAGTTCTTC. It encodes CAWSVSHNEQFF.

The table lists this clone with a few counts. V and J are TRBV2 and TRBJ1-4; D is perhaps TRBD1 (5 bases). CDR1 and CDR2 from the germline V gene are SNHLY and FYNNEI. The CDR3 is 15 residues long. The V end was cut by 7 bases, the J end by 4 bases, with 16 bases between. The CDR3 protein is CASTPLGQSNEKLFF. Written as DNA, the CDR3 is TGTGCCAGCACCCCATTGGGGCAGAGTAATGAAAAACTGTTTTTT.

This chain uses TRBV7-9 with TRBJ2-7; 9 bases are a match to TRBD1. This CDR3 contains 16 residues. V lost 5 bases to trimming and J lost 0 bases; unmatched junction nucleotides: 8. Germline-derived CDR1 and CDR2 are SEHNR and FQNEAQ (reference sequence). The DNA for the CDR3 is TGTGCCAGCAGCCCCTTCGGGGGACAGGGCTCCTACGAGCAGTACTTC. Translating gives CASSPFGGQGSYEQYF.

This chain uses TRBV19 with TRBJ1-6; D is perhaps TRBD1 (6 bases). V lost 4 bases, J lost 4 bases, and 14 bases lay in between. The V gene's germline CDR1 is LNHDA and CDR2 SQIVND (reference sequence). CDR3 length: 16 amino acids. The CDR3 here is CASSNSGATYNSPLHF. CDR3 DNA: TGTGCCAGTAGTAACTCAGGGGCGACGTATAATTCACCCCTCCACTTT.

This clone was seen only a few times. This sequence joins TRBV6-1 and TRBJ2-2; 8 bases line up with TRBD2. Trimming took 6 bases from V and 5 from J; bases not matched to a gene: 8. The CDR3 spans 15 residues. The germline V gene has CDR1 MNHNS and CDR2 SASEGT. The CDR3 region has the DNA TGTGCCAGCAGCATAGTCAGCGGGAGTACCGGGGAGCTGTTTTTT. This gives the protein CASSIVSGSTGELFF.

The chain is built from TRBV4-1 and TRBJ2-7, with TRBD2 identical over 13 bases. CDR3 length: 17 residues. Germline loops: CDR1 MGHRA, CDR2 YSYEKL. The junction had 6 bases not matched to a gene; V was cut back by 0 bases and J by 4 bases. The CDR3 sequence: CASSQDELAGGRYEQYF. CDR3 bases: TGCGCCAGCAGCCAAGATGAACTAGCGGGAGGGCGATACGAGCAGTACTTC.

The J gene is TRBJ1-4, the V gene TRBV19, with a tentative D call TRBD1 (6 bases). Trimming took off 3 bases at V and 3 bases at J, with 11 bases between the two ends. Germline values: CDR1 LNHDA, CDR2 SQIVND (reference sequence). This CDR3 has 15 residues. The chain's CDR3 is CASSIQGHSNEKLFF. CDR3 coding DNA: TGTGCCAGTAGTATCCAGGGACACTCTAATGAAAAACTGTTTTTT.

The genes are TRBV7-2 and TRBJ1-1; D is uncertain. V gave up 4 bases and J gave up 4 bases, with 10 bases separating them. The CDR3 has 13 amino acids. The V gene's germline CDR1 is SGHTA and CDR2 FQGNSA. CDR3 DNA: TGTGCCAGCAGCTCTCAAGAGGGCACTGAAGCTTTCTTT. Translating it yields CASSSQEGTEAFF.

This clone was picked up one time. This chain joins TRBV7-3 and TRBJ2-5; D unclear. The CDR3 covers 14 residues. Germline V gene lookup returns CDR1 SGHTA and CDR2 FQGTGA. V gave up 1 base and J gave up 5 bases, with 11 bases separating them. CDR3 residues: CASSLNGPRETQYF. The CDR3 DNA sequence: TGTGCCAGCAGCTTAAATGGTCCTCGGGAGACCCAGTACTTC.

V is TRBV4-1 and J is TRBJ2-7; D gene unclear. Germline loops: CDR1 MGHRA, CDR2 YSYEKL. This CDR3 region has 14 residues. The ends were cut back, 1 base at V and 3 bases at J, with 10 bases in the middle. The CDR3 region has the DNA TGCGCCAGCAGCCAAGCCGCCAGGCTCTACGAGCAGTACTTC. Translated: CASSQAARLYEQYF.

The genes are TRBV5-1 and TRBJ1-4, with 9 bases lining up with TRBD1. Trimming at V came to 3 bases and at J to 7 bases, leaving 10 bases not matched to a gene. The CDR3 spans 16 residues. Per the germline V gene, CDR1 is SGHRS and CDR2 is YFSETQ. DNA of the CDR3: TGCGCCAGCAGCTCTAACCCACAGGGGGCCGGTGAAAAACTGTTTTTT. This gives the protein CASSSNPQGAGEKLFF.

This chain links TRBV7-2 with TRBJ2-7; 8 positions agree with TRBD1. CDR1 is SGHTA and CDR2 is FQGNSA in the germline V gene. V trimming: 4 bases; J trimming: 5 bases; junction bases outside the gene matches: 4. The CDR3 is 13 amino acids. The CDR3 coding sequence is TGTGCCAGCAGCTCGTCAGGGGGCCACGAGCAGTACTTC. Amino acid sequence: CASSSSGGHEQYF.

V and J are TRBV4-3 and TRBJ2-7; 12 bases align to TRBD2. CDR1 is LGHNA, CDR2 YSLEER, per germline. The J segment lost 3 bases and the V segment lost 0 bases, leaving 6 bases of the junction unmatched. There are 17 residues in the CDR3. This chain's CDR3 is CASSQEWQGLAGYEQYF. For the CDR3, the DNA is TGCGCCAGCAGCCAAGAATGGCAGGGACTAGCGGGCTACGAGCAGTACTTC.

This sequence joins TRBV28 and TRBJ2-7; no clear D gene. The CDR3 has 14 amino acids. With 3 bases removed from V and 2 bases from J, the gap between germline ends came to 11 bases. The germline gives CDR1 MDHEN, CDR2 SYDVKM. The CDR3 protein is CASSLSYRTYEQYF. The CDR3 bases are TGTGCCAGCAGTTTGTCTTACAGAACCTACGAGCAGTACTTC. Looking up the rest from reference TRBV28 and TRBJ2-7 gives the full variable domain: DVKVTQSSRYLVKRTGEKVFLECVQDMDHENMFWYRQDPGLGLRLIYFSYDVKMKEKGDIPEGYSVSREKKERFSLILESASTNQTSMYLCASSLSYRTYEQYFGPGTRLTVT.

This clone was seen just once. J is TRBJ1-1 and V is TRBV19; tentatively, D is TRBD1 (5 bases). CDR1 is LNHDA, CDR2 SQIVND, per germline (reference sequence). This CDR3 contains 15 residues. The V end lost 3 bases, the J end lost 0 bases, and 11 bases lay between the germline ends. In nucleotides, the CDR3 is TGTGCCAGTAGTATTTCCGGGGGAATGAACACTGAAGCTTTCTTT. Its protein is CASSISGGMNTEAFF.

The chain couples TRBV19 to TRBJ2-7; 13 nucleotides match TRBD2. Germline trimming cut 5 bases from V and 1 base from J; bases unmatched to any gene: 5. Germline lookup yields CDR1 LNHDA and CDR2 SQIVND (reference sequence). The CDR3 spans 16 residues. As DNA, the CDR3 is TGTGCCAGTAGTCCGGGGGGACTAGCGGGGTCCTACGAGCAGTACTTC. Protein: CASSPGGLAGSYEQYF. Full variable domain (missing parts from reference TRBV19 and TRBJ2-7): DGGITQSPKYLFRKEGQNVTLSCEQNLNHDAMYWYRQDPGQGLRLIYYSQIVNDFQKGDIAEGYSVSREKKESFPLTVTSAQKNPTAFYLCASSPGGLAGSYEQYFGPGTRLTVT.

The genes are TRBV28 and TRBJ2-5, with D uncertain. With 5 bases removed from V and 2 bases from J, the gap between germline ends came to 12 bases. The CDR3 length is 14 residues. CDR1 and CDR2 from the germline V gene are MDHEN and SYDVKM. The CDR3 reads CASSHQVRQETQYF. Written as DNA, the CDR3 is TGTGCCAGCAGTCACCAAGTGCGGCAAGAGACCCAGTACTTC.

The gene calls are TRBV18 and TRBJ1-1; 11 nucleotides match TRBD1. In germline, CDR1 is KGHSH, CDR2 LQKENI. Germline trimming cut 4 bases from V and 5 bases from J; bases unmatched to any gene: 3. The CDR3 loop spans 14 amino acids. The CDR3 nucleotides read TGTGCCAGCTCACGGACAGGGGGCGGGACTGAAGCTTTCTTT. It codes for CASSRTGGGTEAFF.

The V gene is TRBV28, the J gene TRBJ2-3, with TRBD2 identical over 10 bases. Unmatched junction bases numbered 15, after V lost 5 bases and J lost 4 bases. The CDR3 extends over 18 amino acids. Germline lookup yields CDR1 MDHEN and CDR2 SYDVKM. CDR3 sequence (DNA): TGTGCCAGCAGTCCCCTTCCGTCGGTAGCGGGAGGTGCAGATACGCAGTATTTT. Residues: CASSPLPSVAGGADTQYF.

This clone was recorded a few times. The chain recombines TRBV11-3 with TRBJ2-2; D gene uncertain. Germline V lookup: CDR1 SGHNT, CDR2 YENEEA. V was trimmed by 6 bases and J by 8 bases, leaving 10 bases between them. This CDR3 comprises 12 residues. CDR3 DNA: TGTGCCAGCAGAGGGTGGTCAGGGGAGCTGTTTTTT. Translation: CASRGWSGELFF.

The chain links TRBV5-1 to TRBJ1-1; D unclear. The CDR3 covers 15 residues. CDR1 and CDR2 (germline): SGHRS, YFSETQ. Trimming shortened V by 0 bases and J by 0 bases, and 9 bases separated the two germline ends. The CDR3 region is CASSLDGPLNTEAFF. The CDR3 region has the DNA TGCGCCAGCAGCTTGGATGGTCCTCTGAACACTGAAGCTTTCTTT.

The chain has TRBV9 and TRBJ2-1, with 9 bases matching TRBD2. V was pared by 2 bases and J by 1 base, with 1 base of the junction left unmatched. Germline assignment: CDR1 SGDLS and CDR2 YYNGEE. This CDR3 is built from 15 residues. The CDR3 loop is CASSVLAGSYNEQFF. The CDR3, as DNA: TGTGCCAGCAGCGTCCTAGCGGGATCCTACAATGAGCAGTTCTTC. Combining the CDR3 with reference TRBV9 and TRBJ2-1 gives the whole variable domain DSGVTQTPKHLITATGQRVTLRCSPRSGDLSVYWYQQSLDQGLQFLIQYYNGEERAKGNILERFSAQQFPDLHSELNLSSLELGDSALYFCASSVLAGSYNEQFFGPGTRLTVL.

The V gene is TRBV7-3, the J gene TRBJ2-1; 9 bases align to TRBD2. The trim removed 1 base at V and 6 bases at J, leaving 7 bases unmatched. The CDR3 totals 16 residues. CDR1 SGHTA and CDR2 FQGTGA come from the germline V gene. DNA for the CDR3: TGTGCCAGCAGCTTAATAGCTAGCGGGAATGCCAATGAGCAGTTCTTC. Protein sequence: CASSLIASGNANEQFF.